Shown below are 24 T cell receptor beta chains from a single sample sequenced in a study of early T cells in non-severe SARS-CoV-2 infection. TCRdb independently ran MiXCR on the 5' RACE reads; one entry per CDR3 protein. Among some 27,000 distinct CDR3 sequences listed, about 5.8% were seen once. Sequenced input: whole blood. These receptors all stem from an adult who was a healthcare worker with PCR-confirmed SARS-CoV-2 infection or an uninfected control (not recorded which).

Many counts were recorded for this clonotype. This chain links TRBV29-1 with TRBJ1-1; no definite D call. The germline CDR1 and CDR2 sequences are SQVTM and ANQGSEA. Trimming pared 3 bases from V and 0 bases from J, leaving 20 bases between. This CDR3 is built from 17 residues. The CDR3 DNA sequence: TGCAGCGTTGATCGTCGTAGAAACTCGTTCATGAACACTGAAGCTTTCTTT. Its protein product is CSVDRRRNSFMNTEAFF.

This clonotype was picked up a small number of times. This rearrangement joins TRBV6-5 to TRBJ2-2; TRBD1 aligns across 7 bases. CDR1 is MNHEY and CDR2 is SVGAGI in the germline V gene. The CDR3 runs to 18 residues. Unmatched junction bases numbered 13, after V lost 6 bases and J lost 0 bases. The CDR3 DNA sequence: TGTGCCAGCAGCCGCTTCCCCCCCGGGACAGCGAACACCGGGGAGCTGTTTTTT. It encodes CASSRFPPGTANTGELFF.

This clonotype was counted ten times or more. The J gene is TRBJ2-1, the V gene TRBV19; perhaps TRBD1 as D (5 bases). This CDR3 is built from 15 residues. Germline CDR1 reads LNHDA; CDR2 reads SQIVND (reference sequence). V was cut by 1 base and J by 7 bases, with 14 bases left in between. CDR3 protein: CASSIAAPQGNEQFF. The DNA for the CDR3 is TGTGCCAGTAGTATAGCAGCTCCCCAGGGAAATGAGCAGTTCTTC.

As regards this clonotype: Sequence at one end of the junction differs from germline and may be a read error. The gene calls are TRBV5-4 and TRBJ2-3; D possibly corresponds to TRBD2 (5 bases). The CDR3 spans 14 residues. Germline CDR1 and CDR2: SGHNT and YYREEE (reference sequence). The CDR3 DNA reads TGTGCCAACAGCCCCGGAGGCTACACAGATACGCAGTATTTT. This translates into CANSPGGYTDTQYF.

This clonotype was counted ten times or more. The V call is TRBV28, the J call TRBJ2-7; D perhaps matches TRBD1 (5 bases). Trimming took off 9 bases at V and 5 bases at J, with 14 bases between the two ends. CDR3 length equals 12 residues. The germline V gene has CDR1 MDHEN and CDR2 SYDVKM. The CDR3 spells CASQNRQHEQYF. CDR3 bases: TGTGCCAGTCAAAATAGACAGCACGAGCAGTACTTC.

This clonotype was seen more than once but under ten times. The rearrangement links TRBV20-1 to TRBJ2-7; D might be TRBD2 (6 bases). The CDR3 length is 12 residues. The germline V gene has CDR1 DFQATT and CDR2 SNEGSKA (reference sequence). V lost 3 bases, J lost 1 base, and 7 bases lay in between. The CDR3 DNA reads as TGCAGTGCTAGTGCGGGGTCCTACGAGCAGTACTTC. It is translated as CSASAGSYEQYF.

With regard to this clonotype: Given a much more abundant clone one base away, this may be a read error. This rearrangement joins TRBV4-3 to TRBJ1-1; no clear D. The CDR3 has 14 residues. With 3 bases removed from V and 0 bases from J, the gap between germline ends came to 8 bases. Germline V gene lookup returns CDR1 LGHNA and CDR2 YSLEER. The CDR3 region has the DNA TGCGCCAGCAGCCAGAGGGCCCTGAACACTGAAGCTTTCTTT. It specifies CASSQRALNTEAFF.

As regards this clonotype: At one of its ends the junction is not consistent with the germline gene, which may arise from a read error. The J gene is TRBJ2-5, the V gene TRBV7-7, with unresolved D. The germline gives CDR1 SSHAT, CDR2 FNYEAQ (reference sequence). The length of the CDR3 is 16 residues. This CDR3 is CASSLGGNRFAETQYF. The CDR3 DNA reads TGTGCTAGCAGCTTAGGTGGGAACAGATTTGCAGAGACCCAGTACTTC.

This clonotype was recorded many times. The chain carries TRBV20-1 and TRBJ2-5, with TRBD1 as a possible D gene (6 bases). The germline CDR1 and CDR2 sequences are DFQATT and SNEGSKA (reference sequence). V dropped 1 base and J dropped 4 bases, with 16 bases sitting between them. The CDR3 is 15 residues long. The CDR3 sequence is CSARVRQGIGETQYF. The CDR3 coding sequence is TGCAGTGCTAGAGTACGGCAGGGGATCGGAGAGACCCAGTACTTC.

The chain links TRBV6-1 to TRBJ1-5; 7 positions agree with TRBD1. The CDR3 contains 19 residues. Germline CDR1 MNHNS, CDR2 SASEGT. After removal of 0 bases from V and 0 bases from J, the junction contained 11 bases not matched to a gene. CDR3 region: CASSEAMRGRRYSNQPQHF. For the CDR3, the DNA is TGTGCCAGCAGTGAAGCAATGAGGGGGCGGCGCTATAGCAATCAGCCCCAGCATTTT.

This clonotype was detected many times. V is TRBV12-3 or TRBV12-4 and J is TRBJ1-2; D unresolved. The CDR3 contains 12 residues. Trimming took 3 bases from V and 5 from J, leaving 7 bases between them. CDR3 in amino acids: CASSFEEYGYTF. CDR3 DNA: TGTGCCAGCAGTTTTGAGGAATATGGCTACACCTTC.

This clonotype has a count of ten or more. The V call is TRBV4-2, the J call TRBJ1-2; D may be TRBD1 (5 bases). CDR3 size: 15 residues. The V and J ends lost 0 bases and 2 bases respectively, with 10 bases between them. The germline V gene has CDR1 LGHNA and CDR2 YNFKEQ. In DNA form, the CDR3 reads TGTGCCAGCAGCCAAGACGCAGACAGAAACTATGGCTACACCTTC. Its protein is CASSQDADRNYGYTF.

This clonotype showed up many times. The chain employs TRBV2 and TRBJ2-7, with TRBD2 identical over 12 bases. The V gene end was trimmed by 8 bases and the J gene end by 4 bases; junction bases not matched to a gene: 3. Looked up from germline, CDR1 is SNHLY and CDR2 is FYNNEI. CDR3 length: 13 amino acids. CDR3 sequence: CASGLAGFYEQYF. CDR3 in DNA: TGTGCCAGCGGACTAGCGGGATTTTACGAGCAGTACTTC.

This clonotype was recorded many times. The chain couples TRBV5-1 to TRBJ2-1, with 8 bases that match TRBD2. Germline V lookup: CDR1 SGHRS, CDR2 YFSETQ. The ends lost 4 bases at V and 7 bases at J; junction bases unmatched: 16. This CDR3 is 17 amino acids long. The CDR3 sequence is CASSLPSEAGVLNEQFF. CDR3 in DNA: TGCGCCAGCAGCCTACCCTCGGAAGCGGGAGTTTTAAATGAGCAGTTCTTC.

A few counts support this clonotype. The V and J genes are TRBV7-8 and TRBJ2-5; 12 bases fit TRBD2. The V gene's germline CDR1 is SGHVS and CDR2 FQNEAQ. V gave up 1 base and J gave up 5 bases; unmatched junction bases: 8. The CDR3 totals 17 residues. The CDR3 DNA follows: TGTGCCAGCAGCTTAGAACCCGGACTAGCGGGAATGGAGACCCAGTACTTC. Residues: CASSLEPGLAGMETQYF.

This clonotype was observed a handful of times. A single base separates this from a much larger clone, so it may be a read error. V and J are TRBV28 and TRBJ2-1, with 11 bases identical to TRBD1. This CDR3 is built from 16 residues. V lost 5 bases to trimming and J lost 6 bases; unmatched junction nucleotides: 9. Germline CDR1 reads MDHEN; CDR2 reads SYDVKM. CDR3 region: CASSLMGQGVPNEQFF. CDR3 nucleotides: TGTGCCAGCAGTCTCATGGGACAGGGGGTCCCCAATGAGCAGTTCTTC.

This clonotype has ten or more counts. V usage is TRBV7-9 and J usage is TRBJ2-5; a weak D match, TRBD2 (6 bases). Trimming took 1 base from V and 1 from J, leaving 16 bases between them. This CDR3 is 17 amino acids long. CDR1 and CDR2 from the germline V gene are SEHNR and FQNEAQ (reference sequence). CDR3 nucleotides: TGTGCCAGCAGCTTAGAGGGCTACCTAGCGATCCAAGAGACCCAGTACTTC. Its translation: CASSLEGYLAIQETQYF. Full variable domain (rest looked up from reference TRBV7-9 and TRBJ2-5): DTGVSQNPRHKITKRGQNVTFRCDPISEHNRLYWYRQTLGQGPEFLTYFQNEAQLEKSRLLSDRFSAERPKGSFSTLEIQRTEQGDSAMYLCASSLEGYLAIQETQYFGPGTRLLVL.

The CDR3 is CSARPTSGSDTQYF. The CDR3 nucleotides read TGCAGTGCTAGGCCGACTAGCGGGTCAGATACGCAGTATTTT. This chain links TRBV20-1 with TRBJ2-3; 10 nucleotides agree with TRBD2. J was trimmed by 4 bases and V by 3 bases; bases with no gene match: 4. Germline assignment: CDR1 DFQATT and CDR2 SNEGSKA (reference sequence). The CDR3 runs to 14 residues.

This clonotype was detected many times. The chain carries TRBV12-3 or TRBV12-4 and TRBJ1-2; D unclear. V was clipped by 5 bases and J by 8 bases, with 9 bases between them. There are 11 residues in the CDR3. DNA of the CDR3: TGTGCCAGCAGTCACTCTCGGGGCTACACCTTC. Protein: CASSHSRGYTF.

Many counts were recorded for this clonotype. This chain joins TRBV12-3 or TRBV12-4 and TRBJ1-6; 10 nucleotides line up with TRBD1. This CDR3 region has 16 residues. The junction had 9 bases not matched to a gene; V was cut back by 6 bases and J by 7 bases. The CDR3 reads CASRKTGGAINSPLHF. CDR3 DNA sequence: TGTGCCAGCAGAAAGACAGGGGGCGCGATAAATTCACCCCTCCACTTT.

The rearrangement links TRBV4-3 to TRBJ1-2, with no clear D. The CDR3 runs to 13 residues. The germline V gene has CDR1 LGHNA and CDR2 YSLEER. The germline V and J ends were trimmed by 1 base and 8 bases, with 11 bases remaining between them. The CDR3 nucleotides read TGCGCCAGCAGCCAAGTAGCTGGGGAGGGCTACACCTTC. As protein: CASSQVAGEGYTF.

In its sample, this clonotype was seen many times. Written as DNA, the CDR3 is TGTGCCAGCAGTTTCGGACAGGGGTTCAATCAGCCCCAGCATTTT. Amino acid sequence: CASSFGQGFNQPQHF. The rearrangement links TRBV12-3 or TRBV12-4 to TRBJ1-5, with TRBD1 identical over 9 bases. Trimming cost V 3 bases and J 3 bases; bases outside gene matches: 3. This CDR3 region has 15 residues.

This clonotype is medium-sized (0.01 to 0.1%) in the sample. Here the CDR3 DNA reads TGTGCCAGCGGGACCCGGCTGGAGCAGTACTTC. Its translation is CASGTRLEQYF. The chain is built from TRBV12-3 or TRBV12-4 and TRBJ2-7; the D call may be TRBD1 or TRBD2 (5 bases each). This CDR3 has 11 amino acids. V was pared by 8 bases and J by 7 bases, with 12 bases between.

This clonotype came up many times. V and J are TRBV7-9 and TRBJ2-5, with D hard to call. The CDR3 contains 16 residues. The V gene lost 0 bases and the J gene lost 3 bases, with 14 bases spanning the gap. The germline gives CDR1 SEHNR, CDR2 FQNEAQ (reference sequence). CDR3 coding DNA: TGTGCCAGCAGCTTAGCCTTGCGACCCCGGGAAGAGACCCAGTACTTC. Protein product: CASSLALRPREETQYF.